The clone carrying this T cell receptor beta chain was counted only a few times. One entry per CDR3 protein results from TCRdb running MiXCR on the 5' RACE reads. The sample shows about 890,000 distinct CDR3 sequences, roughly an eighth of them seen only once. This record comes from a study of identical twins. The CDR3 loop spans 16 amino acids. V was shortened by 0 bases and J by 6 bases, with 15 bases between the two germline ends. Germline V gene sequence: CDR1 SGHRS, CDR2 YFSETQ. These data also formed part of another study, on yellow fever vaccine responses in identical twins.

This receptor was obtained from a woman under 30 in good health. The V call is TRBV5-1, the J call TRBJ2-2; D not certain. Sequences were obtained from PBMCs. The CDR3 sequence: CASSLGLDHFSGELFF. CDR3 DNA: TGCGCCAGCAGCTTGGGGCTAGACCACTTTTCCGGGGAGCTGTTTTTT.